This is a list of T cell receptor beta chains from one sample in a study of OX40 agonist ivuxolimab in advanced cancers. Repertoires were generated with immunoSEQ multiplex PCR, while TCRdb's copy carries only in-frame clones and drops some. Of about 100,000 clones listed, about 91% are singletons. This sample comprised CD4+ or CD8+ T cells sorted from blood, obtained in a trial of the OX40 agonist ivuxolimab. These receptors were obtained from an adult with an advanced solid tumor such as melanoma, head and neck, liver or kidney cancer. CDR3s include the opening cysteine and the closing phenylalanine or tryptophan. Fields, in order: V gene, CDR3 protein.

v_gene: TRBV7-9
CDR3aa: CASSFGLANSEEQYF

v_gene: TRBV5-1
CDR3aa: CASSLNANEKLFF

v_gene: TRBV11-2
CDR3aa: CASSLTRTKDTGELFF

v_gene: TRBV6-6
CDR3aa: CASSPTSGSVYEQYF

v_gene: TRBV2
CDR3aa: CASSPNYEQYF

v_gene: TRBV10-2
CDR3aa: CASRDRTGDAGTQYF

v_gene: TRBV2
CDR3aa: CASRLQGPETQYF

v_gene: TRBV7-2
CDR3aa: CASSLERTGANVLTF

v_gene: TRBV15
CDR3aa: CATSRDRRASGSTTYNEQFF

v_gene: TRBV10-1
CDR3aa: CASSESGGPYEQFF

v_gene: TRBV7-2
CDR3aa: CASRLDRGRYTEAFF

v_gene: TRBV30
CDR3aa: CAWSRQGNQPQHF

v_gene: TRBV15
CDR3aa: CATSRVGRGTTNEKLFF

v_gene: TRBV5-1
CDR3aa: CASSLGGDSFNYGYTF

v_gene: TRBV6-1
CDR3aa: CASSRDRDYEQYF

v_gene: TRBV19
CDR3aa: CASMDPGLKRGSGQFF

v_gene: TRBV6-6
CDR3aa: CASRMDWGFRTDTQYF

v_gene: TRBV6-1
CDR3aa: CASSRWGQGNTEAFF

v_gene: TRBV7-9
CDR3aa: CATDRGLNTEAFF

v_gene: TRBV18
CDR3aa: CASSPRTGGPLTDTQYF

v_gene: TRBV19
CDR3aa: CASSKRETEAFF

v_gene: TRBV5-1
CDR3aa: CASSPLGRSYEQYF

v_gene: TRBV4-2
CDR3aa: CASSHFRGEGVGQETQYF

v_gene: TRBV5-1
CDR3aa: CASSLAAGGQETQYF

v_gene: TRBV5-8
CDR3aa: CASSLDRFGNTIYF

v_gene: TRBV29-1
CDR3aa: CSVEDLDTQYF

v_gene: TRBV5-1
CDR3aa: CASSLKGAGGSGEKLFF

v_gene: TRBV7-6
CDR3aa: CASSLVQAGHRSYNEQFF

v_gene: TRBV4-1
CDR3aa: CASSQDGGSNQPQHF

v_gene: TRBV4-2
CDR3aa: CASSYEQGAYEKLFF

v_gene: TRBV5-1
CDR3aa: CASSLTPIGGYTDTQYF

v_gene: TRBV7-9
CDR3aa: CASSQPTSGRGNEQFF

v_gene: TRBV25-1
CDR3aa: CASSGTGYNGYTF

v_gene: TRBV5-1
CDR3aa: CASSFAGTPSYNEQFF

v_gene: TRBV30
CDR3aa: CAWSVFGWVGTGGVKQYF

v_gene: TRBV28
CDR3aa: CASRPPQVGEQFF

v_gene: TRBV5-1
CDR3aa: CASSLALGDYGYTF

v_gene: TRBV25-1
CDR3aa: CASRRSGGVTGELFF

v_gene: TRBV29-1
CDR3aa: CSARDGGNQPQHF

v_gene: TRBV6-5
CDR3aa: CASRKSGTSGNEQFF

v_gene: TRBV19
CDR3aa: CASSLRAANIQYF

v_gene: TRBV27
CDR3aa: CASSLGTGVKHEQYF

v_gene: TRBV7-9
CDR3aa: CASSPGPGYGYTF

v_gene: TRBV6-5
CDR3aa: CASSYSAGQYEQYF

v_gene: TRBV7-3
CDR3aa: CASSPGGGGRANEQYF

v_gene: TRBV5-1
CDR3aa: CASSLFPLGSEAFF

v_gene: TRBV19
CDR3aa: CASNRGPNTGELFF

v_gene: TRBV5-1
CDR3aa: CASSPAGSSSTQYF

v_gene: TRBV27
CDR3aa: CASSTLGGTSTDTQYF

v_gene: TRBV10-3
CDR3aa: CAITPGQGTYEQYF

v_gene: TRBV9
CDR3aa: CASSAGLADLYEQYF

v_gene: TRBV9
CDR3aa: CASSPFGGDTQYF

v_gene: TRBV6-6
CDR3aa: CASSYQGSSGNTIYF